Listed below are T cell receptor beta chains from one sample, sequenced in a study of T-cell reconstitution after alpha-beta-depleted transplantation in children. Each CDR3 protein is one row after TCRdb ran MiXCR on the PCR reads. The sample has some 290,000 distinct CDR3 sequences; approximately 9.8% are singletons. Source: PBMCs from the stem cell graft donor, taken from the stem cell graft. All receptors come from a human donor who donated a stem cell graft to a child with SCID. Both conserved end residues are part of each CDR3. D genes are given only for firm matches. Some rows mark clone size as missing; the rest say once, few, many or name a class of expanded clone.

few	TRBV12-3/TRBV12-4	TRBJ2-7	-	CASSFQQNNPYEQYF	TGTGCCAGCAGTTTTCAGCAGAATAACCCTTACGAGCAGTACTTC
few	TRBV5-1	TRBJ2-3	-	CASKTPEVDTQYF	TGCGCCAGCAAAACTCCCGAGGTGGATACGCAGTATTTT
few	TRBV3-1	TRBJ1-1	-	CASSQDQSGAAAFF	TGTGCCAGCAGCCAAGACCAGAGCGGGGCGGCAGCTTTCTTT
many	TRBV10-3	TRBJ1-2	-	CAISESNGANYGYTF	TGTGCCATCAGTGAGTCGAACGGAGCTAACTATGGCTACACCTTC
few	TRBV6-1	TRBJ1-5	-	CASSPRAAPYSNQPQHF	TGTGCCAGCAGCCCCCGTGCGGCTCCCTATAGCAATCAGCCCCAGCATTTT
-	TRBV5-1	TRBJ2-5	-	CASSLFQGETQYF	TGCGCCAGCAGCTTGTTTCAGGGCGAGACCCAGTACTTC
many	TRBV12-3/TRBV12-4	TRBJ2-1	-	CASSRRQKSYNEQFF	TGTGCCAGCAGCCGACGACAGAAATCCTACAATGAGCAGTTCTTC
once	TRBV10-3	TRBJ2-2	TRBD1	CAINPGTGRAGELFF	TGTGCCATCAACCCCGGGACAGGGCGGGCCGGGGAGCTGTTTTTT
many	TRBV5-1	TRBJ2-2	-	CASSATGSNTGELFF	TGCGCCAGCAGCGCGACAGGATCGAACACCGGGGAGCTGTTTTTT
many	TRBV12-3/TRBV12-4	TRBJ2-3	-	CASNRRQGPDTQYF	TGTGCCAGCAACAGGAGGCAGGGTCCAGATACGCAGTATTTT
many	TRBV3-1	TRBJ2-1	TRBD2	CASSPPGLAGGRNEQFF	TGTGCCAGCAGCCCCCCGGGACTAGCGGGGGGGCGAAATGAGCAGTTCTTC
few	TRBV6-1	TRBJ2-1	-	CASSESLSGRNEQFF	TGTGCCAGCAGTGAGTCTCTCTCAGGGAGGAATGAGCAGTTCTTC
-	TRBV10-3	TRBJ2-2	-	CAISGENTGELFF	TGTGCCATCTCCGGGGAGAACACCGGGGAGCTGTTTTTT
many	TRBV12-3/TRBV12-4	TRBJ2-5	-	CASSSSGTPGETQYF	TGTGCCAGCAGTTCCTCCGGGACGCCAGGGGAGACCCAGTACTTC
few	TRBV20-1	TRBJ2-3	TRBD1	CSALPGTGGADTQYF	TGCAGTGCTCTCCCCGGGACAGGGGGAGCAGATACGCAGTATTTT
many	TRBV2	TRBJ2-7	-	CASSGNYEQYF	TGTGCCAGCAGCGGTAATTACGAGCAGTACTTC
-	TRBV14	TRBJ1-1	-	CASSHRRRSLNTEAFF	TGTGCCAGCAGCCATCGGAGAAGGTCTTTGAACACTGAAGCTTTCTTT
-	TRBV19	TRBJ2-5	TRBD2	CASSEGLPQETQYF	TGTGCCAGTAGTGAGGGACTACCTCAAGAGACCCAGTACTTC
many	TRBV6-5	TRBJ2-7	TRBD1	CASSYGQGVEQYF	TGTGCCAGCAGTTACGGACAGGGGGTCGAGCAGTACTTC
few	TRBV12-3/TRBV12-4	TRBJ1-3	-	CASPDGSSGNTIYF	TGTGCCAGCCCGGACGGTAGCTCTGGAAACACCATATATTTT
-	TRBV7-6	TRBJ2-3	TRBD2	CASSLAAGGLDTDTQYF	TGTGCCAGCAGCTTAGCGGCGGGGGGGCTGGACACAGATACGCAGTATTTT
-	TRBV5-1	TRBJ1-2	-	CASSLDQGPYGYTF	TGCGCCAGCAGCTTGGACCAGGGACCATATGGCTACACCTTC
-	TRBV6-1	TRBJ1-2	-	CASIGNTGNYGYTF	TGTGCCAGCATTGGGAATACAGGGAACTATGGCTACACCTTC
-	TRBV12-3/TRBV12-4	TRBJ2-2	TRBD2	CASSWPLAGQNTGELFF	TGTGCCAGCAGTTGGCCCTTAGCGGGCCAGAACACCGGGGAGCTGTTTTTT
-	TRBV7-6	TRBJ1-1	TRBD1	CASSSPGQVHTEAFF	TGTGCCAGCAGCTCTCCGGGACAGGTGCACACTGAAGCTTTCTTT
-	TRBV4-1	TRBJ2-1	-	CASSQDPDMDSYNEQFF	TGCGCCAGCAGCCAAGATCCGGACATGGATTCCTACAATGAGCAGTTCTTC
few	TRBV7-3	TRBJ2-3	TRBD1	CASSLTRGGTGLSDTQYF	TGTGCCAGCAGCTTAACGCGAGGGGGGACAGGGTTGTCAGATACGCAGTATTTT
many	TRBV10-3	TRBJ2-3	TRBD2	CAISESGGADTQYF	TGTGCCATCAGTGAGTCGGGGGGGGCAGATACGCAGTATTTT
-	TRBV20-1	TRBJ1-1	-	CSAETGRNTEAFF	TGCAGTGCCGAGACAGGCCGGAACACTGAAGCTTTCTTT
few	TRBV5-1	TRBJ2-7	-	CASSWGTEIYEQYF	TGCGCCAGCAGCTGGGGGACCGAGATCTACGAGCAGTACTTC
-	TRBV5-1	TRBJ1-2	TRBD1	CASSSPGDRLNYGYTF	TGCGCCAGCAGCTCGCCCGGGGACAGGCTAAACTATGGCTACACCTTC
many	TRBV11-2	TRBJ2-1	TRBD2	CASSLLAGGYEQFF	TGTGCCAGCAGCTTACTAGCGGGGGGTTATGAGCAGTTCTTC
few	TRBV5-1	TRBJ1-4	-	CASSTDRATNEKLFF	TGCGCCAGCAGCACCGACCGAGCAACTAATGAAAAACTGTTTTTT
few	TRBV21-1	TRBJ2-5	-	CASSKEPGPAKDRSQETQYF	TGTGCCAGCAGCAAAGAACCCGGCCCCGCGAAGGACAGATCCCAAGAGACCCAGTACTTC
few	TRBV27	TRBJ1-5	-	CASSLSGSSNQPQHF	TGTGCCAGCAGTTTGTCCGGGAGTAGCAATCAGCCCCAGCATTTT
many	TRBV10-3	TRBJ2-5	-	CAISESSGTGETQYF	TGTGCCATCAGTGAGTCCTCCGGGACGGGAGAGACCCAGTACTTC
few	TRBV6-1	TRBJ2-7	TRBD1	CASSLGQVTYEQYF	TGTGCCAGCAGCCTGGGACAGGTGACCTACGAGCAGTACTTC
many	TRBV10-1	TRBJ2-1	-	CARISGRTEENNEQFF	TGCGCCAGGATTTCGGGTCGCACGGAGGAGAACAATGAGCAGTTCTTC
few	TRBV7-8	TRBJ2-3	-	CASSFDRPWDTQYF	TGTGCCAGCAGCTTCGACAGGCCTTGGGATACGCAGTATTTT
many	TRBV12-3/TRBV12-4	TRBJ1-3	-	CASRTTAGNTIYF	TGTGCCAGCAGAACGACAGCAGGAAACACCATATATTTT
-	TRBV4-1	TRBJ1-1	-	CASSPRGQNTEAFF	TGCGCCAGCAGCCCTCGGGGGCAGAACACTGAAGCTTTCTTT
many	TRBV2	TRBJ1-1	-	CASSGGKPPTEAFF	TGTGCCAGCAGTGGAGGGAAACCCCCCACTGAAGCTTTCTTT
few	TRBV27	TRBJ2-7	TRBD2	CASKGGLAGLYEQYF	TGTGCCAGCAAAGGTGGACTAGCGGGGCTCTACGAGCAGTACTTC
-	TRBV4-1	TRBJ2-7	TRBD1	CASSRQEIDRGSSYEQYF	TGCGCCAGCAGCCGGCAGGAGATCGACAGGGGTTCCTCCTACGAGCAGTACTTC
-	TRBV10-3	TRBJ1-3	-	CAISESRATSSGNTIYF	TGTGCCATCAGTGAGTCGAGGGCCACGAGCTCTGGAAACACCATATATTTT